This TCR beta chain was recorded in a study of control samples from healthy donors and cancer patients. Produced via immunoSEQ multiplex PCR; TCRdb's table is partial and in-frame only. This sample has 100,000 to 150,000 clones, with roughly 91% found just once. The germline V and J ends were trimmed by 3 bases and 3 bases, with 15 bases remaining between them. Germline assignment: CDR1 SNHLY and CDR2 FYNNEI. The CDR3 is 15 residues long. The genes are TRBV2 and TRBJ2-7; D assignment may be TRBD1 or TRBD2 (7 bases each). Sequencing was carried out using PBMCs. This sequence originates from a middle-aged man with head and neck cancer. The CDR3 loop reads CASSDPQGGIYEQYF. The CDR3 bases are TGTGCCAGCAGTGACCCCCAGGGGGGGATCTACGAGCAGTACTTC.